A selection of T cell receptor beta chains follows, all from one sample in a study of CD8 T cells in ankylosing spondylitis. TCRdb recomputed calls from the 5' RACE reads with MiXCR, one row per CDR3 protein. The table records approximately 180,000 distinct CDR3 sequences, roughly 18% of them present only once. Sequenced material: blood, either unsorted or a sorted T cell fraction (not recorded which). These receptors originate from a male donor under 35 with ankylosing spondylitis or in good health (not recorded which). Both conserved end residues are part of each CDR3. The D gene is left open where the match is weak. The size entry is marked missing in some rows and otherwise reads once, few, many or a size class.

TRBJ2-5,many,TRBD1,TRBV12-3/TRBV12-4,TGTGCCAGCAGTTTAGCGCTTCAGGGGGCGCGAGAGACCCAGTACTTC,CASSLALQGARETQYF
TRBJ2-1,many,NA,TRBV7-6,TGTGCCAGCAGCTTATGGCCAATCTACAATGAGCAGTTCTTC,CASSLWPIYNEQFF
TRBJ2-5,NA,TRBD1,TRBV6-5,TGTGCCAGCAGTTCCAGGACAGGGTACCAAGAGACCCAGTACTTC,CASSSRTGYQETQYF
TRBJ1-5,many,TRBD1,TRBV28,TGTGCCACCGGGGACAGGGGAAATCAGCCCCAGCATTTT,CATGDRGNQPQHF
TRBJ2-3,many,NA,TRBV9,TGTGCCAGCAGCGTAGATTCGGCACCAAAGGCGACAGATACGCAGTATTTT,CASSVDSAPKATDTQYF
TRBJ2-5,many,NA,TRBV5-5,TGTGCCAGCAGCTTGTTAAACTCTAGGATAGAGACCCAGTACTTC,CASSLLNSRIETQYF
TRBJ2-5,NA,NA,TRBV4-2,TGTGCCAGCAGCCCATCTAGTAGTGTTTTTAGGGAGACCCAGTACTTC,CASSPSSSVFRETQYF
TRBJ1-6,many,NA,TRBV20-1,TGCAGTGCTAGATCGGACAGTAATTCACCCCTCCACTTT,CSARSDSNSPLHF
TRBJ2-7,NA,NA,TRBV12-3/TRBV12-4,TGTGCCAGCAGTTTGCCCCGTGGGGGACTCTACGAGCAGTACTTC,CASSLPRGGLYEQYF
TRBJ2-5,few,TRBD2,TRBV2,TGTGCCAGCAAAGAGCGGGAGTCCGGGGAGACCCAGTACTTC,CASKERESGETQYF
TRBJ2-5,many,NA,TRBV12-3/TRBV12-4,TGTGCCAGCAGTTTATCCGTGGAGACCCAGTACTTC,CASSLSVETQYF
TRBJ2-3,many,NA,TRBV12-3/TRBV12-4,TGTGCCAGCAGCAGGGGGACTTCAGATACGCAGTATTTT,CASSRGTSDTQYF
TRBJ1-2,NA,NA,TRBV30,TGTGCCTGGAGTTTTGCCGGCGCCTCAGCTAACTATGGCTACACCTTC,CAWSFAGASANYGYTF
TRBJ2-3,many,TRBD2,TRBV12-3/TRBV12-4,TGTGCCAGCAGTTTCCGTCGGGGACTAGCGGGAGGGCCCCCAGATACGCAGTATTTT,CASSFRRGLAGGPPDTQYF
TRBJ2-7,many,TRBD1,TRBV5-5,TGTGCCAGCAGCTATTTTGCTGGGGGGACAGGGAACGAGCAGTACTTC,CASSYFAGGTGNEQYF
TRBJ2-7,many,NA,TRBV29-1,TGCAGCGTTGCTGGGACCTCGGACAGACGCTACGAGCAGTACTTC,CSVAGTSDRRYEQYF